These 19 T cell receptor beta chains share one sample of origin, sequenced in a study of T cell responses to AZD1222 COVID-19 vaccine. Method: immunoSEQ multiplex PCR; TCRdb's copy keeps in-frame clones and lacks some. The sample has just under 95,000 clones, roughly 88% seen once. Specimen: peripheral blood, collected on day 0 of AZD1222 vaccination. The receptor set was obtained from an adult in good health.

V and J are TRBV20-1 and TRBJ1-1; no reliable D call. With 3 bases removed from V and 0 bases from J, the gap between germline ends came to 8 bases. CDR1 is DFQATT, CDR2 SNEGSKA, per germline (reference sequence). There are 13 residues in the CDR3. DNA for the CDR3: TGCAGTGCTAGTCAGAACTTGAACACTGAAGCTTTCTTT. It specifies CSASQNLNTEAFF.

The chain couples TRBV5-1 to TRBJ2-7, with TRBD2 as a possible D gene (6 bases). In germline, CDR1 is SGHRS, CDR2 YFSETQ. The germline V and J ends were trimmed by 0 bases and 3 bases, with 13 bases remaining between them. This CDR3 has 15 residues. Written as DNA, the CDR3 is TGCGCCAGCAGCTTGGTGCCAGGGAGGATCTACGAGCAGTACTTC. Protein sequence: CASSLVPGRIYEQYF.

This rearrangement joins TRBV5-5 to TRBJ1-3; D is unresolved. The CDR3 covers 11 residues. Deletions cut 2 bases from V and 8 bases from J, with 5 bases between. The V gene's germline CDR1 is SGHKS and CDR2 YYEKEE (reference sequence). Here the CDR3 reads CASSFWDTIYF. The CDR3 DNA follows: TGTGCCAGCAGCTTTTGGGACACCATATATTTT. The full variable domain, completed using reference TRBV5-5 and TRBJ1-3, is DAGVTQSPTHLIKTRGQQVTLRCSPISGHKSVSWYQQVLGQGPQFIFQYYEKEERGRGNFPDRFSARQFPNYSSELNVNALLLGDSALYLCASSFWDTIYFGEGSWLTVV.

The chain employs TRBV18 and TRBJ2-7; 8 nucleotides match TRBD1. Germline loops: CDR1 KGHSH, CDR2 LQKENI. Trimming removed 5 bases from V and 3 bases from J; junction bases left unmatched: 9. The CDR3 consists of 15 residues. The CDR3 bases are TGTGCCAGCTCAATCGGACAGGGACCACTCTACGAGCAGTACTTC. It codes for CASSIGQGPLYEQYF.

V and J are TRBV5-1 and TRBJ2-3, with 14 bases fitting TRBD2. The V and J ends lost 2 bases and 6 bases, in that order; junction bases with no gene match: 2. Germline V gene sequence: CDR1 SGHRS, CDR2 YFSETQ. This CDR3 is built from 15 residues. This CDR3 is CASSLGLAGGDTQYF. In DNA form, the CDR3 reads TGCGCCAGCAGCTTAGGACTAGCGGGGGGTGATACGCAGTATTTT.

The chain's CDR3 is CASSPLGAGVEAFF. The DNA of the CDR3 is TGTGCCAGCTCACCCCTTGGGGCAGGGGTTGAAGCTTTCTTT. The chain has TRBV18 and TRBJ1-1; a weak D match, TRBD1 (6 bases). The CDR3 consists of 14 residues. V lost 3 bases and J lost 7, with 15 bases in between. Germline CDR1 KGHSH, CDR2 LQKENI.

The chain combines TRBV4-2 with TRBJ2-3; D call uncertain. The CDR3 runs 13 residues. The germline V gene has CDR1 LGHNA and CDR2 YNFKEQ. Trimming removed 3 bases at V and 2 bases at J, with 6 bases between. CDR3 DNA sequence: TGTGCCAGCAGCCAGCCAAACACAGATACGCAGTATTTT. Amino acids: CASSQPNTDTQYF.

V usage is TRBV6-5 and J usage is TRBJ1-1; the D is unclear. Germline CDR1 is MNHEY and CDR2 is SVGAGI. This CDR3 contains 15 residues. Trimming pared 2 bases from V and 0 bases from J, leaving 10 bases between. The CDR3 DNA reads TGTGCCAGCAGTTACGCCACGGCCTTGAACACTGAAGCTTTCTTT. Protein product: CASSYATALNTEAFF.

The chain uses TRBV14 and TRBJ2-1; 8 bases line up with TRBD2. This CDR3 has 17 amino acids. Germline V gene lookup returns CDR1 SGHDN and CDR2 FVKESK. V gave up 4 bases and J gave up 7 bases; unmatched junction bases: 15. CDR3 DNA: TGTGCCAGCAGCCCCCGAGGACGGGGGGGAGCCAGGAATGAGCAGTTCTTC. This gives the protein CASSPRGRGGARNEQFF.

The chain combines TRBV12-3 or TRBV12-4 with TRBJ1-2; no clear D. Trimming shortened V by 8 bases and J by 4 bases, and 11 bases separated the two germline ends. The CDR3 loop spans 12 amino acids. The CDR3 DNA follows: TGTGCCAGCTGGTCAGCTCTCTATGGCTACACCTTC. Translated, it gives CASWSALYGYTF.

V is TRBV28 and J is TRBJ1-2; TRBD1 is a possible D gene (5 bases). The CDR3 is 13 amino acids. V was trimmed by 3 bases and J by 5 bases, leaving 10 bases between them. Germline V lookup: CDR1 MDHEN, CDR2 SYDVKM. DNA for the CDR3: TGTGCCAGCAGTTTGGCCAGGGAGTATGGCTACACCTTC. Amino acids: CASSLAREYGYTF.

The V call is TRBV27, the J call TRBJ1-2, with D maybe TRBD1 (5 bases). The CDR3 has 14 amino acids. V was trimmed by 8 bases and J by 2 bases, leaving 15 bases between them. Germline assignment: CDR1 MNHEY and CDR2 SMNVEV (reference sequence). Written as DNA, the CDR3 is TGTGCCAGCGGGCCGAAAACAGGAAACTATGGCTACACCTTC. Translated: CASGPKTGNYGYTF.

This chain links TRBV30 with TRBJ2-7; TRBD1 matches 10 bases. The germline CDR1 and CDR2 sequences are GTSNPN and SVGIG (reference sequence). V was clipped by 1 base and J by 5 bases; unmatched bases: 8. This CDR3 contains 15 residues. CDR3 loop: CAWSDAGTGDDEQYF. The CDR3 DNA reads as TGTGCCTGGAGTGATGCCGGGACAGGGGACGACGAGCAGTACTTC. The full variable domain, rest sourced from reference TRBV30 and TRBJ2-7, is SQTIHQWPATLVQPVGSPLSLECTVEGTSNPNLYWYRQAAGRGLQLLFYSVGIGQISSEVPQNLSASRPQDRQFILSSKKLLLSDSGFYLCAWSDAGTGDDEQYFGPGTRLTVT.

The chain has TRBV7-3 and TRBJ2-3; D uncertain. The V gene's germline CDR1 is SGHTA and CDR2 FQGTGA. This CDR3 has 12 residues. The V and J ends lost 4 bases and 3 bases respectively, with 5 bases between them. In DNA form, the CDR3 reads TGTGCCAGCAGCTCACAAACAGATACGCAGTATTTT. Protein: CASSSQTDTQYF.

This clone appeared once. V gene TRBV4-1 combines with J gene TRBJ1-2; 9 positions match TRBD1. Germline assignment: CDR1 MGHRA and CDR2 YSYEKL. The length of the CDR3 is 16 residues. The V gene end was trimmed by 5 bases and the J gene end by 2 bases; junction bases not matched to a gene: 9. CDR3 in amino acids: CASSSQTGGLNYGYTF. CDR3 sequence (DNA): TGCGCCAGCAGCTCACAGACAGGGGGACTAAACTATGGCTACACCTTC.

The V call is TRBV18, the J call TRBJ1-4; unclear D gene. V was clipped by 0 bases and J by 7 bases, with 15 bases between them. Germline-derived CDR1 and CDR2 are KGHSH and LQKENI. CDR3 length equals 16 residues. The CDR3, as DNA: TGTGCCAGCTCACCACCTAGGGCCCCCATGGTTGAAAAACTGTTTTTT. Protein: CASSPPRAPMVEKLFF.

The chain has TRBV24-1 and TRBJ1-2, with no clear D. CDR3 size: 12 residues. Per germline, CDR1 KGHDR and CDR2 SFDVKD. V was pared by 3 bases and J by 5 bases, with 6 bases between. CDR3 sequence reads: CATSDQKYGYTF. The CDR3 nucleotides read TGTGCCACCAGTGATCAGAAGTATGGCTACACCTTC.

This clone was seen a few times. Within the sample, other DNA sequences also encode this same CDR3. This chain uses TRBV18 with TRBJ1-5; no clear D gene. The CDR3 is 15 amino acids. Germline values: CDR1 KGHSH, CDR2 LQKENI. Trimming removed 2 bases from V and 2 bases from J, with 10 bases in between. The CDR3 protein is CASSPSGDGNQPQHF. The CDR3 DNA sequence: TGTGCCAGCTCACCATCGGGAGATGGCAATCAGCCCCAGCATTTT.

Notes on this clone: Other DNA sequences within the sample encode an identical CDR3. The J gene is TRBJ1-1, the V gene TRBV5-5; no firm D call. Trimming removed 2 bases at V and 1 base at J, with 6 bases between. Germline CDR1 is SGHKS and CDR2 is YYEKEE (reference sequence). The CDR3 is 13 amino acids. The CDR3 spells CASSLQGNTEAFF. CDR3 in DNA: TGTGCCAGCAGCTTACAAGGGAACACTGAAGCTTTCTTT.